This T cell receptor (beta chain) was captured in a study of shared clonotypes between healthy human individuals. Study in general: There were three CD4 naive, three CD4 memory, two CD8 naive and one CD8 memory plates per donor.

Study results and caveats: Naive subsets typically showed greater estimated richness than memory subsets.

Germline CDR1 is SGHDT and CDR2 is YYEEEE. The CDR3 is 12 amino acids. V dropped 4 bases and J dropped 3 bases, with 7 bases sitting between them. An approximately 210 ng quantity of DNA, 25,000 to 35,000 T cell genomes, went into the sorted-subset replicate PCRs. The method was immunoSEQ multiplex PCR; TCRdb's version includes in-frame clones alone and lacks a portion of them. The sample records a few hundred thousand clones, over 65% being singletons. Worth noting for this clone: What it binds is not known. Within the sample, other DNA sequences also encode this same CDR3.

The clonotype originates from a man between 25 and 39 years old in good health. The source material was memory CD4+ T cells sorted from blood. Stated subset: CD45RA-negative fraction. V gene TRBV5-6 combines with J gene TRBJ1-2, with D maybe TRBD1 (6 bases). DNA of the CDR3: TGTGCCAGCAGCCCAGGGGACTATGGCTACACCTTC. Its protein is CASSPGDYGYTF.